These T cell receptor beta chains were read from a single sample in a study of cytomegalovirus exposure and HLA in healthy donors. Clones were read by immunoSEQ multiplex PCR, and TCRdb kept only the in-frame ones, dropping some. The repertoire consists of 110,000 or so clones, with about 80% occurring once and the leading ten covering roughly 8.2%. The sample consisted of PBMCs. These receptor sequences come from a woman aged 45-65 years in good health and CMV-seropositive. Each CDR3 is given with its conserved first and last residue.

v_gene: TRBV7-9
j_gene: TRBJ2-1
CDR3aa: CASSPKTPGHLYNEQFF

v_gene: TRBV19
j_gene: TRBJ1-2
CDR3aa: CASRGFRTGGPNYGYTF

v_gene: TRBV5-1
j_gene: TRBJ2-5
CDR3aa: CASSLVPSGRLPESSETQYF

v_gene: TRBV10-3
j_gene: TRBJ2-5
CDR3aa: CAISESEGSRETQYF

v_gene: TRBV27
j_gene: TRBJ2-1
CDR3aa: CASRPREGDAYNEQFF

v_gene: TRBV7-9
j_gene: TRBJ1-2
CDR3aa: CASSLGAGVMIGYTF

v_gene: TRBV5-6
j_gene: TRBJ2-2
CDR3aa: CATGADTGELFF

v_gene: TRBV23-1
j_gene: TRBJ1-2
CDR3aa: CASSHRRGRDGYTF

v_gene: TRBV7-3
j_gene: TRBJ1-2
CDR3aa: CASSTGGGYGYTF

v_gene: TRBV13
j_gene: TRBJ2-3
CDR3aa: CASSPPGGGLSHTQYF

v_gene: TRBV7-9
j_gene: TRBJ2-7
CDR3aa: CASSSRLAGAHYEQYF

v_gene: TRBV19
j_gene: TRBJ2-2
CDR3aa: CASSSWRGGNTGELFF

v_gene: TRBV7-2
j_gene: TRBJ1-1
CDR3aa: CASSLWGHMNTEAFF

v_gene: TRBV27
j_gene: TRBJ2-1
CDR3aa: CASSTRDRAYNEQFF

v_gene: TRBV2
j_gene: TRBJ1-5
CDR3aa: CASSLQVNQPQHF

v_gene: TRBV7-7
j_gene: TRBJ2-7
CDR3aa: CASSLASGGASEQYF

v_gene: TRBV7-9
j_gene: TRBJ2-3
CDR3aa: CASSLVAGGGTDTQYF

v_gene: TRBV9
j_gene: TRBJ1-3
CDR3aa: CASSVDGQRDTIYF

v_gene: TRBV5-6
j_gene: TRBJ2-3
CDR3aa: CASSPWTSGRPGQNTQYF

v_gene: TRBV21-1
j_gene: TRBJ2-7
CDR3aa: CASSAYRGPEVEQYF

v_gene: TRBV5-1
j_gene: TRBJ2-2
CDR3aa: CASSGFRPGTNTGELFF

v_gene: TRBV7-2
j_gene: TRBJ2-4
CDR3aa: CASSLGASKNSQYF

v_gene: TRBV10-3
j_gene: TRBJ1-2
CDR3aa: CAISDVTGGIGYGYTF

v_gene: TRBV7-2
j_gene: TRBJ2-1
CDR3aa: CASSLGVGLEHEQFF

v_gene: TRBV29-1
j_gene: TRBJ2-1
CDR3aa: CSTYMTIYNEQFF

v_gene: TRBV4-1
j_gene: TRBJ1-5
CDR3aa: CASSQVQGAQPQHF

v_gene: TRBV7-9
j_gene: TRBJ2-1
CDR3aa: CASVRVGNEQFF

v_gene: TRBV21-1
j_gene: TRBJ2-7
CDR3aa: CASSPRRAGGSYEQYF

v_gene: TRBV5-4
j_gene: TRBJ2-5
CDR3aa: CASSLGGAGGQETQYF

v_gene: TRBV19
j_gene: TRBJ1-5
CDR3aa: CASSRDSVYQPQHF

v_gene: TRBV5-1
j_gene: TRBJ1-1
CDR3aa: CASSRSLALNTEAFF

v_gene: TRBV18
j_gene: TRBJ2-7
CDR3aa: CASSQTGQIYEQYF

v_gene: TRBV2
j_gene: TRBJ2-3
CDR3aa: CASSDGLNSGYF

v_gene: TRBV29-1
j_gene: TRBJ2-1
CDR3aa: CSGKTGGNNEQFF

v_gene: TRBV5-1
j_gene: TRBJ2-6
CDR3aa: CASSSNRGGANGLTF

v_gene: TRBV4-1
j_gene: TRBJ2-5
CDR3aa: CASSQDLRGQYF